These 23 T cell receptor beta chains came from one sample sequenced in a study of T cell clones after liver transplantation. Sequencing used immunoSEQ multiplex PCR; TCRdb keeps in-frame clones, though not all of them. The table records around 80,000 clones, 80% to 85% of them present only once. The specimen was CD4+ T cells from blood, collected just over 45 months after liver transplant. The receptor set was obtained from a human patient who received a liver transplant. Some of the T cells might come from the graft donor.

The chain is built from TRBV5-4 and TRBJ2-7, with 10 bases fitting TRBD2. CDR1 is SGHNT, CDR2 YYREEE, per germline (reference sequence). The CDR3 is made up of 15 amino acids. The ends lost 2 bases at V and 7 bases at J; junction bases unmatched: 9. This chain's CDR3 is CASSFKSGRAREQYF. The CDR3 DNA follows: TGTGCCAGCAGCTTTAAGAGCGGGAGGGCCCGGGAGCAGTACTTC.

The CDR3: CASSLTTYNEQFF. DNA of the CDR3: TGTGCCAGCAGCTTGACCACCTACAATGAGCAGTTCTTC. The rearrangement links TRBV5-4 to TRBJ2-1; the D is unclear. This CDR3 region has 13 residues. Germline CDR1 SGHNT, CDR2 YYREEE (reference sequence). Trimming shortened V by 1 base and J by 2 bases, and 4 bases separated the two germline ends.

The chain carries TRBV25-1 and TRBJ2-3; the D gene is possibly TRBD1 (5 bases). CDR1 and CDR2 (germline): MGHDK, SYGVNS. V gave up 3 bases and J gave up 2 bases, with 12 bases separating them. The CDR3 has 15 amino acids. CDR3 nucleotides: TGTGCCAGCAGTGATCGGCAGGGAAACACAGATACGCAGTATTTT. Encoded protein: CASSDRQGNTDTQYF.

The chain couples TRBV27 to TRBJ2-7; 7 nucleotides align to TRBD1. V was clipped by 7 bases and J by 2 bases; unmatched bases: 14. This CDR3 contains 16 residues. Germline V gives CDR1 MNHEY, CDR2 SMNVEV (reference sequence). The chain's CDR3 is CASTSLHRGSPYEQYF. In DNA, the CDR3 is TGTGCCAGCACCTCATTACACAGGGGTAGCCCCTACGAGCAGTACTTC.

The V and J genes are TRBV19 and TRBJ2-7; D may be TRBD2 (6 bases). This CDR3 has 14 residues. Germline assignment: CDR1 LNHDA and CDR2 SQIVND (reference sequence). Trimming shortened V by 2 bases and J by 3 bases, and 11 bases separated the two germline ends. As DNA, the CDR3 is TGTGCCAGTAGTATACCGGGACTGAGCTACGAGCAGTACTTC. Protein product: CASSIPGLSYEQYF.

The chain joins TRBV9 to TRBJ1-1, with D unresolved. CDR1 SGDLS and CDR2 YYNGEE come from the germline V gene. This CDR3 region has 15 residues. V lost 0 bases to trimming and J lost 1 base, with 10 bases between them. CDR3 sequence reads: CASSVGLGRNTEAFF. The DNA for the CDR3 is TGTGCCAGCAGCGTAGGCTTAGGGAGGAACACTGAAGCTTTCTTT.

The chain has TRBV19 and TRBJ1-3, with a weak D call TRBD1 (5 bases). The germline V gene has CDR1 LNHDA and CDR2 SQIVND (reference sequence). This CDR3 comprises 16 residues. V was shortened by 5 bases and J by 3 bases, with 17 bases between the two germline ends. CDR3 in DNA: TGTGCCAGTAGTGCCCCAGGGTCGGTGCTTGGAAACACCATATATTTT. Translating gives CASSAPGSVLGNTIYF.

This clone has only a few counts. This chain links TRBV7-8 with TRBJ1-5; the D gene is possibly TRBD1 (5 bases). Trimming left V 6 bases short and J 7 bases short, with 10 bases between. The CDR3 is 12 residues long. From germline, CDR1 is SGHVS and CDR2 FQNEAQ. The CDR3 loop reads CASSRGDQPQHF. The CDR3 region has the DNA TGTGCCAGCAGTCGGGGGGACCAGCCCCAGCATTTT.

The CDR3 loop is CASSPPRVGRGDTQYF. The CDR3 coding sequence is TGTGCCAGCAGCCCGCCGAGGGTCGGGCGCGGAGATACGCAGTATTTT. This chain joins TRBV14 and TRBJ2-3, with D possibly TRBD2 on 5 matching bases. The CDR3 sequence is 16 residues long. CDR1 and CDR2 (germline): SGHDN, FVKESK. The V end lost 4 bases, the J end lost 5 bases, and 19 bases lay between the germline ends.

This chain uses TRBV19 with TRBJ1-2, with D possibly being TRBD1 (5 bases). Germline assignment: CDR1 LNHDA and CDR2 SQIVND (reference sequence). V was shortened by 1 base and J by 0 bases, with 18 bases between the two germline ends. CDR3 length equals 18 residues. The CDR3 reads CASSIAAYWGTTNYGYTF. The CDR3 DNA reads as TGTGCCAGTAGTATAGCCGCCTATTGGGGGACCACTAACTATGGCTACACCTTC.

The chain uses TRBV7-8 and TRBJ1-2; 7 bases align to TRBD1. In germline, CDR1 is SGHVS, CDR2 FQNEAQ. This CDR3 is 13 amino acids long. The V segment lost 4 bases and the J segment 8 bases; nucleotides outside the gene matches: 7. The CDR3 DNA follows: TGTGCCAGCAGCTCAGACAGGGTAGGCGGCTACACCTTC. Protein: CASSSDRVGGYTF.

CDR3 protein: CASSYSQSSYNEQFF. As DNA, the CDR3 is TGTGCCAGCAGTTACTCGCAGAGCTCCTACAATGAGCAGTTCTTC. This chain connects TRBV6-5 to TRBJ2-1, with D hard to call. CDR3 length equals 15 residues. V gave up 0 bases and J gave up 0 bases, with 6 bases separating them. CDR1 MNHEY and CDR2 SVGAGI come from the germline V gene.

This sequence joins TRBV29-1 and TRBJ2-1; 11 bases are a match to TRBD1. The germline V gene has CDR1 SQVTM and CDR2 ANQGSEA. CDR3 length: 16 amino acids. Unmatched junction bases numbered 17, after V lost 6 bases and J lost 10 bases. The CDR3 sequence: CSVEKPGTGGVKEQFF. The CDR3 nucleotides read TGCAGCGTGGAGAAGCCCGGGACAGGGGGTGTTAAGGAGCAGTTCTTC.

The J gene is TRBJ2-7, the V gene TRBV28, with TRBD1 matching over 10 bases. The CDR3 has 15 amino acids. Germline values: CDR1 MDHEN, CDR2 SYDVKM. Losses at the gene ends were 4 bases for V and 1 base for J; bases not matched to a gene: 4. The CDR3: CASSSPGQGSYEQYF. As DNA, the CDR3 is TGTGCCAGCAGTTCACCGGGACAGGGGTCCTACGAGCAGTACTTC.

DNA for the CDR3: TGTGCCAGCAGTGAAGGGACAGGGGGTCTCGGAGGGGAGCTGTTTTTT. It codes for CASSEGTGGLGGELFF. V is TRBV2 and J is TRBJ2-2, with 10 bases fitting TRBD1. The CDR3 runs to 16 residues. Unmatched junction bases numbered 7, after V lost 1 base and J lost 8 bases. Germline V CDR1 and CDR2: SNHLY, FYNNEI.

V is TRBV7-2 and J is TRBJ1-5, with D tentatively TRBD1 (5 bases). The germline V gene has CDR1 SGHTA and CDR2 FQGNSA. Trimming shortened V by 5 bases and J by 5 bases, and 13 bases separated the two germline ends. This CDR3 has 14 residues. The CDR3 nucleotides are TGTGCCAGCAGCCTCGGGACGCCACATCAGCCCCAGCATTTT. Translating it yields CASSLGTPHQPQHF.

DNA for the CDR3: TGTGCCAGCAGCCCCGGCGAGGCCACAGATACGCAGTATTTT. It is translated as CASSPGEATDTQYF. V is TRBV7-9 and J is TRBJ2-3; unclear D gene. The CDR3 consists of 14 residues. V shed 5 bases and J shed 2 bases, with 11 bases lying between them. Germline values: CDR1 SEHNR, CDR2 FQNEAQ (reference sequence).

This chain uses TRBV11-3 with TRBJ1-1, with D possibly TRBD1 on 6 matching bases. Trimming left V 4 bases short and J 5 bases short, with 14 bases between. Germline V CDR1 and CDR2: SGHNT, YENEEA. The CDR3 runs 14 residues. This CDR3 is CASSSGALGTEAFF. The CDR3 DNA sequence: TGTGCCAGCAGCTCGGGGGCTCTGGGAACTGAAGCTTTCTTT. The variable domain in full, with the rest retrieved from reference TRBV11-3 and TRBJ1-1, is EAGVVQSPRYKIIEKKQPVAFWCNPISGHNTLYWYLQNLGQGPELLIRYENEEAVDDSQLPKDRFSAERLKGVDSTLKIQPAELGDSAVYLCASSSGALGTEAFFGQGTRLTVV.

The table lists this clone with a few counts. The chain uses TRBV28 and TRBJ1-4; maybe TRBD1 (6 bases). Trimming stripped 8 bases from V and 4 bases from J, with 20 bases between. This CDR3 has 16 residues. Germline V gene lookup returns CDR1 MDHEN and CDR2 SYDVKM. DNA of the CDR3: TGTGCCAGCGGTGATTTGGGAAAAGGGGGTAATGAAAAACTGTTTTTT. This sequence encodes CASGDLGKGGNEKLFF. Complete variable domain (other parts from reference TRBV28 and TRBJ1-4): DVKVTQSSRYLVKRTGEKVFLECVQDMDHENMFWYRQDPGLGLRLIYFSYDVKMKEKGDIPEGYSVSREKKERFSLILESASTNQTSMYLCASGDLGKGGNEKLFFGSGTQLSVL.

CDR3 protein: CASSPPGMQETQYF. The DNA of the CDR3 is TGTGCCAGCTCACCACCGGGTATGCAAGAGACCCAGTACTTC. The chain recombines TRBV18 with TRBJ2-5; D is ambiguous. The germline gives CDR1 KGHSH, CDR2 LQKENI. The CDR3 is 14 amino acids. The V and J ends lost 0 bases and 2 bases respectively, with 7 bases between them.

This clone was seen more than once but under ten times. The chain couples TRBV5-1 to TRBJ2-7; tentative D call: TRBD1 (5 bases). With 0 bases removed from V and 0 bases from J, the gap between germline ends came to 7 bases. CDR3 size: 14 residues. The germline CDR1 and CDR2 sequences are SGHRS and YFSETQ. The CDR3 reads CASSLAGNSYEQYF. CDR3 bases: TGCGCCAGCAGCTTGGCAGGGAACTCCTACGAGCAGTACTTC. Together with reference TRBV5-1 and TRBJ2-7, the CDR3 gives the full variable domain: KAGVTQTPRYLIKTRGQQVTLSCSPISGHRSVSWYQQTPGQGLQFLFEYFSETQRNKGNFPGRFSGRQFSNSRSEMNVSTLELGDSALYLCASSLAGNSYEQYFGPGTRLTVT.

V usage is TRBV23-1 and J usage is TRBJ2-1; TRBD1 matches 11 bases. TRBV23-1 is known as an ORF, though its function is uncertain. V was pared by 6 bases and J by 6 bases, with 16 bases of the junction left unmatched. The CDR3 runs to 18 residues. The DNA for the CDR3 is TGCGCCAGCAGCCTCAGAGGAGACTTAGGGACAGGGGGCAATGAGCAGTTCTTC. Its protein is CASSLRGDLGTGGNEQFF.

The V and J genes are TRBV2 and TRBJ1-4; D may be TRBD1 (6 bases). Germline values: CDR1 SNHLY, CDR2 FYNNEI. The CDR3 loop spans 14 amino acids. The germline V and J ends were trimmed by 4 bases and 4 bases, with 10 bases remaining between them. CDR3 coding DNA: TGTGCCAGCAGTGCAGGGGCGGGTAATGAAAAACTGTTTTTT. This encodes CASSAGAGNEKLFF.